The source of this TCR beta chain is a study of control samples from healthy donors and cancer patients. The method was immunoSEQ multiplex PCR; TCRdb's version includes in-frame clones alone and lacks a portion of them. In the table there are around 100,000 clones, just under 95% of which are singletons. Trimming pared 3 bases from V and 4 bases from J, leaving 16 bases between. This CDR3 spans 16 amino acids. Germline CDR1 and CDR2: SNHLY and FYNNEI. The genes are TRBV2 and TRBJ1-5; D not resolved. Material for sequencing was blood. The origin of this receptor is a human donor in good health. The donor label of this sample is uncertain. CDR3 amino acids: CASSDAQPAGNQPQHF. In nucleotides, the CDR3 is TGTGCCAGCAGTGATGCACAGCCCGCGGGGAATCAGCCCCAGCATTTT.